This entry features one T cell receptor (beta chain) sequence. The antigen remains unidentified. Both 60 Vbeta primers and 13 Jbeta primers went into the PCR. Only in-frame clones appear in the TCRdb table, and some are missing; sequencing was by immunoSEQ multiplex PCR. The sample has 100,000 to 150,000 clones. This sample is part of a study of cytomegalovirus exposure and HLA in healthy donors. The study's findings and limits: An observed cluster of highly shared sequence variants was recorded as a likely sequencing artifact.

CDR3 size: 17 residues. V lost 6 bases and J lost 7; bases outside the gene matches: 10. Germline CDR1 reads SEHNR; CDR2 reads FQNEAQ (reference sequence). This TCR was sampled from a man aged 18 to 29 in good health and CMV-seronegative. This chain joins TRBV7-9 and TRBJ2-1; 15 nucleotides line up with TRBD2. Sequenced sample: PBMCs. CDR3: CASSKGLAGGSGNEQFF. CDR3 sequence (DNA): TGTGCCAGCAGTAAAGGACTAGCGGGGGGGTCTGGGAATGAGCAGTTCTTC.